This section outlines one T cell receptor beta chain sequence together with its context. Its cognate antigen is unknown. The V end lost 0 bases, the J end lost 1 base, and 17 bases lay between the germline ends. The CDR3 has 17 residues. Germline-derived CDR1 and CDR2 are SGHNT and YYREEE (reference sequence). This sample is drawn from a study of T cell responses to AZD1222 COVID-19 vaccine. The study pooled second doses at about 4 or about 12 weeks. Method: immunoSEQ multiplex PCR; TCRdb's copy keeps in-frame clones and lacks some. The data show roughly 180,000 clones, roughly 90% seen once. Regarding the study as a whole: Clonal diversity may have been underestimated, and the donors were mostly white British, with more females than males.

This material consisted of peripheral blood, taken 28 days after the second AZD1222 dose. This TCR came from an adult who received the AZD1222 COVID-19 vaccine. The chain carries TRBV5-4 and TRBJ2-7, with a possible D match to TRBD2 (6 bases). The CDR3 here is CASSLAGTGRGSYEQYF. The CDR3 DNA sequence: TGTGCCAGCAGCTTGGCGGGGACGGGCCGGGGGTCCTACGAGCAGTACTTC.